This TCR beta chain was sequenced during a study of Ad26.COV2.S vaccination and SARS-CoV-2 variants. General observations from the study: In vaccinated individuals, spike-specific CD8+ and CD4+ T cell responses reportedly displayed substantial breadth. Vaccine recipients had higher spike-specific TCR breadth than placebo recipients.

Clones were sequenced by immunoSEQ multiplex PCR, and TCRdb holds only the in-frame ones, with some missing. The sample yields over 250,000 clones, around 87% seen once. In the case of this clone: The target antigen is unknown.

The CDR3 totals 12 residues. Germline CDR1 reads SGHTA; CDR2 reads FQGNSA. J was trimmed by 11 bases and V by 4 bases; bases with no gene match: 7. Treatment given: approximately 18 received Ad26.COV2.S at low or high dose, single or two shots; 5 received placebo; per-sample allocation not given. Samples analyzed were those drawn on day 63 after the first vaccine or placebo injection. The clonotype was recovered from a person between 18 and 59 years old who received the Ad26.COV2.S COVID-19 vaccine or a placebo. This material consisted of peripheral blood, taken in a trial of Ad26.COV2.S vaccine versus placebo. The rearrangement links TRBV7-2 to TRBJ1-1, with TRBD1 matching over 7 bases. DNA of the CDR3: TGTGCCAGCAGCTCGGTGGACAGGCACGCTTTCTTT. Translation gives CASSSVDRHAFF.